This TCR beta chain was observed in a study of blood T cell repertoires in COVID-19. Study details: Spain, Italy and the United States supplied samples that represented acute and convalescent COVID-19. The analysed material was cDNA or gDNA that came from T cells, B-cell-depleted T cells, or PBMCs.

Germline CDR1 is WSHSY and CDR2 is SAAADI. The CDR3 length is 17 residues. V gave up 3 bases and J gave up 6 bases, with 21 bases separating them. Authors' methods: The assay estimated nucleated cells by amplifying reference gene primers. TCRdb's copy holds only in-frame clones and misses some; the assay was immunoSEQ multiplex PCR. The V and J calls and clone size were taken over from that table, and D and trimming were inferred from the DNA. The table includes 200,000 to 300,000 clones, 81% detected once. The V call is TRBV10-2, the J call TRBJ2-1; possibly TRBD2 for D (5 bases). The sequenced sample consisted of peripheral blood. This receptor was taken from a woman older than 75 with acute or convalescent COVID-19. The CDR3 DNA follows: TGCGCCAGCAGTGACCTCTCCTGGCCTGCGGGTGTCAATGAGCAGTTCTTC. Translated: CASSDLSWPAGVNEQFF.